This TCR beta chain was observed in a study of CD8 T cells in Susac syndrome. J was trimmed by 10 bases and V by 4 bases; bases with no gene match: 9. The CDR3 spans 13 residues. Germline V gene data show CDR1 as DFQATT and CDR2 as SNEGSKA (reference sequence). TCR beta was sequenced from blood CD8+ and CD4+ T cells. After extraction with the RNeasy kit, roughly 0.5 to 1 ug of the RNA was reverse transcribed using random hexamers. TCRdb fed the immunoSEQ multiplex PCR reads into MiXCR, producing one record per CDR3 protein. The sample lists roughly 200,000 distinct CDR3 sequences; roughly 94% were seen once.

The source is a human donor in good health. Sequencing was performed on CD4+ T cells from PBMCs. V is TRBV20-1 and J is TRBJ2-1, with 8 bases fitting TRBD1. In DNA, the CDR3 is TGCAGTGCTACCACAGGGGGGCGGTGGGAGCAGTTCTTC. Amino acid sequence: CSATTGGRWEQFF.